This TCR beta chain was captured in a study of OX40 agonist ivuxolimab in advanced cancers. With respect to the entire study: The costimulatory receptor OX40 (CD134) was targeted by ivuxolimab, a fully human IgG2 agonistic monoclonal antibody. Of the roughly 51 dose-escalation patients, hepatocellular carcinoma was present in roughly 19, melanoma in some 15, renal cell carcinoma in 9 and head and neck cancer in 9. Patients were allowed to have had prior anti-PD-1, anti-PD-L1 or anti-CTLA-4 therapy, and around 40% of the dose-escalation patients had previously received checkpoint inhibitors. Intravenous ivuxolimab was administered to patients every 2 weeks at six dose levels: 0.01, 0.1, 0.3, 1.5, 3 and 10 mg/kg. The purpose of peripheral TCRbeta sequencing was to test whether ivuxolimab changed TCR sequence diversity and led to clonal T-cell expansion. Partial responses were achieved by three dose-escalation patients, of whom one had hepatocellular carcinoma and two had cutaneous melanoma. The monotherapy dose-escalation portion (N ≈ 52 patients) of the phase I ivuxolimab trial is reported in the paper. The dose-escalation cohort was about 83% male with a mean age of approximately 60 years, ranging from 23 to 79.

Broad study findings and their caveats: Low levels of normalized T-cell clonal expansion were also seen in some patients who did not respond. The antigen specificity of the peripheral T cells that underwent clonal expansion was not determined. At doses from 0.1 to 3.0 mg/kg, clonal expansion was seen in both CD4+ and CD8+ blood T cells between baseline and week 6. After ivuxolimab, expanded clones were on average more numerous among CD8+ T cells than among CD4+ T cells. In the 0.1-3.0 mg/kg groups, partial responders had among the lowest normalized peripheral clonal expansion, particularly in CD8+ T cells.

Patients with autoimmune disease history or receiving systemic immunosuppression were excluded from the trial. Peripheral blood for TCR sequencing was drawn from every dose cohort at baseline, at cycle 4 day 1 and at cycle 7 day 1. Samples were obtained from an open-label, multicenter, first-in-human phase I dose-escalation trial of ivuxolimab. The trial enrolled adults with locally advanced or metastatic head and neck squamous cell, hepatocellular, melanoma or renal cell carcinoma. Before TCR sequencing, CD4+ T cells and CD8+ T cells from peripheral blood were sorted into separate populations. Regarding this clone: Its antigen remains undetermined. Per-nucleotide qualities are absent, and no much larger clonotype sits a single base away.

Genomic DNA was isolated from the sorted cells so that the TCRbeta CDR3 region could be sequenced. The immunoSEQ Assay was used to sequence the TCRbeta CDR3 regions. TCRdb's version of the immuneACCESS table is confined to in-frame rearrangements and falls short of the full clone set. An unresolved V gene accounts for under half of the shortfall where checked; the remainder is of unknown origin. Within this sample are about 71,000 clones, with approximately 94% of them counted one time only. The ten largest make up 15% to 17% of the sample. CDR1 and CDR2, looked up from the germline V gene, are SGHVS and FNYEAQ. From cysteine to phenylalanine, the CDR3 is 13 amino acids long. CDR3 DNA only is kept here, 39 bases in frame from base 1. Trimming takes 4 bases off V and 5 bases off J; junction bases not matched to a gene: 2.

Sequencing used CD4+ or CD8+ T cells sorted from blood, obtained in a trial of the OX40 agonist ivuxolimab. The chain is assembled from TRBV7-6 and TRBJ2-5, and TRBD2 matches 9 of the central bases. This TCR came from an adult with an advanced solid tumor such as melanoma, head and neck, liver or kidney cancer. The DNA sequence is given as TGTGCCAGCAGCTGGAGCGGGGGGGAGACCCAGTACTTC. Translated, it gives CASSWSGGETQYF.